The 28 T cell receptor beta chains presented below share a single source sample, sequenced in a study of T cell repertoires in cytomegalovirus infection. The antigens these receptors bind are not known. Each CDR3 protein gets one entry after TCRdb re-called the reads with MiXCR. The sample contains approximately 56,000 distinct CDR3 sequences, less than 20% of which appear only once. This specimen consisted of CD8+ T cells from cultured PBMCs, obtained from culture after CMV antigen stimulation. These TCRs come from a human donor in good health (CMV status not recorded). Some clones in this sample may be carry-over from other donors' samples.

This clonotype came up many times. The chain combines TRBV7-9 with TRBJ2-3, with D unresolved. Germline V gene lookup returns CDR1 SEHNR and CDR2 FQNEAQ (reference sequence). Trimming stripped 1 base from V and 2 bases from J, with 4 bases between. The CDR3 length is 13 residues. The CDR3: CASSLVTTDTQYF. The CDR3 DNA sequence: TGTGCCAGCAGCTTAGTAACCACAGATACGCAGTATTTT.

This sequence joins TRBV7-6 and TRBJ2-1; 15 bases fit TRBD2. V lost 4 bases to trimming and J lost 11 bases; unmatched junction nucleotides: 15. Germline values: CDR1 SGHVS, CDR2 FNYEAQ. This CDR3 contains 18 residues. CDR3 loop: CASSYLVRTSGGVQQQFF. CDR3 in DNA: TGTGCCAGCAGCTATCTAGTTAGGACTAGCGGGGGGGTCCAACAGCAGTTCTTC.

This CDR3 is CASSFPTHGGKNIQYF. Here the CDR3 DNA reads TGTGCCAGCAGTTTTCCCACCCATGGGGGCAAAAACATTCAGTACTTC. The J gene is TRBJ2-4, the V gene TRBV28; D may be TRBD1 or TRBD2 (5 bases each). The V gene's germline CDR1 is MDHEN and CDR2 SYDVKM. V was trimmed by 3 bases and J by 3 bases, leaving 15 bases between them. The CDR3 loop spans 16 amino acids.

J is TRBJ2-7 and V is TRBV7-2; D remains ambiguous. V gave up 4 bases and J gave up 3 bases, with 10 bases separating them. The CDR3 sequence is 13 residues long. The germline gives CDR1 SGHTA, CDR2 FQGNSA. The CDR3 DNA sequence: TGTGCCAGCAGCTCCCGACGGGTCTACGAGCAGTACTTC. Protein: CASSSRRVYEQYF.

The V gene is TRBV7-2, the J gene TRBJ2-7; weak D call: TRBD1 (5 bases). The germline V gene has CDR1 SGHTA and CDR2 FQGNSA. Trimming stripped 4 bases from V and 4 bases from J, with 11 bases between. This CDR3 spans 13 amino acids. Here the CDR3 DNA reads TGTGCCAGCAGCTCTAATCAGGGATACGAGCAGTACTTC. Amino acids: CASSSNQGYEQYF. The whole variable domain, remainder taken from reference TRBV7-2 and TRBJ2-7, is GAGVSQSPSNKVTEKGKDVELRCDPISGHTALYWYRQSLGQGLEFLIYFQGNSAPDKSGLPSDRFSAERTGGSVSTLTIQRTQQEDSAVYLCASSSNQGYEQYFGPGTRLTVT.

This clonotype came up a few times. V gene TRBV25-1 combines with J gene TRBJ1-2; TRBD1 aligns across 7 bases. CDR3 length equals 14 residues. Unmatched junction bases numbered 13, after V lost 10 bases and J lost 5 bases. Germline values: CDR1 MGHDK, CDR2 SYGVNS. The CDR3: CANPYPGQDYGYTF. CDR3 nucleotide sequence: TGTGCCAACCCATACCCCGGACAGGATTATGGCTACACCTTC.

This clonotype was recorded a few times. The V and J genes are TRBV7-8 and TRBJ1-4; 8 positions match TRBD1. Trimming at V came to 0 bases and at J to 8 bases, leaving 14 bases not matched to a gene. CDR3 size: 18 residues. Germline V CDR1 and CDR2: SGHVS, FQNEAQ. The chain's CDR3 is CASSLAPLIGQGFEKLFF. Written as DNA, the CDR3 is TGTGCCAGCAGCTTAGCCCCACTCATTGGACAGGGCTTCGAAAAACTGTTTTTT.

This chain uses TRBV4-1 with TRBJ2-5, with TRBD1 matching over 9 bases. The CDR3 runs 18 residues. Germline V gene data show CDR1 as MGHRA and CDR2 as YSYEKL. Germline trimming cut 4 bases from V and 2 bases from J; bases unmatched to any gene: 14. The CDR3 DNA is TGCGCCAGCAGCCCCGAGCCCACCGGGACAGGGTTACAAGAGACCCAGTACTTC. Encoded protein: CASSPEPTGTGLQETQYF.

A few counts support this clonotype. The V and J genes are TRBV6-1 and TRBJ2-5, with 9 nucleotides matching TRBD1. This CDR3 has 14 amino acids. V shed 5 bases and J 2 bases; nucleotides not matched to a gene: 3. Per germline, CDR1 MNHNS and CDR2 SASEGT. In nucleotides, the CDR3 is TGTGCCAGCAGTTTAGGACAGGGGCAAGAGACCCAGTACTTC. Translation gives CASSLGQGQETQYF.

In its sample, this clonotype was seen many times. The rearrangement links TRBV7-2 to TRBJ2-6, with D hard to call. The length of the CDR3 is 16 residues. Between the trimmed V and J ends, which lost 1 base and 4 bases, there was a span of 11 bases. From germline, CDR1 is SGHTA and CDR2 FQGNSA. The CDR3 reads CASSLVSGSGANVLTF. The CDR3 region has the DNA TGTGCCAGCAGCTTAGTGTCCGGGTCGGGGGCCAACGTCCTGACTTTC.

This clonotype has only a few counts. This sequence joins TRBV7-9 and TRBJ2-7, with a possible D match to TRBD1 (5 bases). CDR3 length equals 12 residues. V was pared by 1 base and J by 5 bases, with 6 bases between. Germline CDR1 SEHNR, CDR2 FQNEAQ (reference sequence). The CDR3 DNA follows: TGTGCCAGCAGCTTAGTGGGGCACGAGCAGTACTTC. Translation gives CASSLVGHEQYF.

This chain connects TRBV6-5 to TRBJ2-3, with D possibly TRBD1 on 5 matching bases. The V gene's germline CDR1 is MNHEY and CDR2 SVGAGI. The CDR3 is 16 residues long. V was cut by 3 bases and J by 3 bases, with 16 bases left in between. CDR3 residues: CASSYSQGRRTDTQYF. In nucleotides, the CDR3 is TGTGCCAGCAGTTATTCCCAGGGTCGAAGAACAGATACGCAGTATTTT.

The CDR3 bases are TGTGCCAGCAGCTTAGGGACATATGGCTACACCTTC. It yields the protein CASSLGTYGYTF. The chain joins TRBV7-8 to TRBJ1-2; tentative D call: TRBD1 (5 bases). With 1 base removed from V and 5 bases from J, the gap between germline ends came to 5 bases. The germline gives CDR1 SGHVS, CDR2 FQNEAQ. The CDR3 contains 12 residues.

On this clonotype: Germline is not matched at one junction end, which may reflect a read error. J is TRBJ1-2 and V is TRBV4-1; 7 bases are shared with TRBD1. The CDR3 loop spans 15 amino acids. Germline V gives CDR1 MGHRA, CDR2 YSYEKL. In DNA form, the CDR3 reads TGTGCCAGCAGCCAAGATCTGGGACAGCCCTATGGCTACACCTTC. Protein: CASSQDLGQPYGYTF.

This chain connects TRBV7-6 to TRBJ1-2; perhaps TRBD1 as D (5 bases). Germline CDR1 reads SGHVS; CDR2 reads FNYEAQ. The CDR3 runs 13 residues. V was shortened by 2 bases and J by 6 bases, with 10 bases between the two germline ends. The chain's CDR3 is CASSLTGTDGYTF. For the CDR3, the DNA is TGTGCCAGCAGCTTAACCGGGACGGATGGCTACACCTTC.

The genes are TRBV7-2 and TRBJ2-7, with 7 bases matching TRBD2. Germline CDR1 SGHTA, CDR2 FQGNSA. With V trimmed by 4 bases and J by 3 bases, 12 bases remained unmatched. CDR3 length equals 16 residues. The CDR3, as DNA: TGTGCCAGCAGCTGGGCGGGGGTCCAGGGTCTCTACGAGCAGTACTTC. Translation gives CASSWAGVQGLYEQYF.

This sequence joins TRBV6-5 and TRBJ2-7, with D perhaps TRBD1 (6 bases). CDR1 MNHEY and CDR2 SVGAGI come from the germline V gene. The V and J ends lost 5 bases and 1 base respectively, with 18 bases between them. CDR3 size: 16 residues. The CDR3 DNA sequence: TGTGCCAGCAGTCATTTCCCTCGGGACACTTCCTACGAGCAGTACTTC. Its protein product is CASSHFPRDTSYEQYF.

This chain links TRBV7-6 with TRBJ1-5; 11 positions agree with TRBD1. V gave up 4 bases and J gave up 4 bases; unmatched junction bases: 6. The CDR3 spans 16 residues. The V gene's germline CDR1 is SGHVS and CDR2 FNYEAQ. CDR3 sequence reads: CASSSPGTGGNQPQHF. CDR3 nucleotide sequence: TGTGCCAGCAGCTCCCCCGGGACAGGGGGAAATCAGCCCCAGCATTTT.

V gene TRBV27 combines with J gene TRBJ2-7, with TRBD1 identical over 9 bases. V was clipped by 4 bases and J by 2 bases; unmatched bases: 6. The V gene's germline CDR1 is MNHEY and CDR2 SMNVEV (reference sequence). The CDR3 has 15 residues. CDR3 region: CASSSRTGVAYEQYF. The CDR3 nucleotides read TGTGCCAGCAGTTCCAGGACAGGGGTGGCCTACGAGCAGTACTTC.

In this sample, this clonotype turned up once. This sequence joins TRBV10-3 and TRBJ1-4, with D unresolved. The CDR3 is 16 residues long. Germline V gene data show CDR1 as ENHRY and CDR2 as SYGVKD. V lost 5 bases to trimming and J lost 3 bases, with 16 bases between them. The CDR3 region is CAISLGPQVANEKLFF. Written as DNA, the CDR3 is TGTGCCATCAGTCTCGGACCCCAAGTGGCTAATGAAAAACTGTTTTTT.

This clonotype has more than one count but fewer than ten. The chain uses TRBV7-6 and TRBJ2-7; D remains ambiguous. The CDR3 has 13 residues. V was trimmed by 5 bases and J by 5 bases, leaving 13 bases between them. The germline CDR1 and CDR2 sequences are SGHVS and FNYEAQ. This CDR3 is CASSPPGPDEQYF. The CDR3 DNA sequence: TGTGCCAGCAGCCCCCCGGGCCCGGACGAGCAGTACTTC.

Only a few counts were recorded for this clonotype. CDR3 sequence: CASSLFRASGYEQYF. CDR3 bases: TGTGCCAGCAGTTTGTTTCGGGCTTCGGGTTACGAGCAGTACTTC. The chain recombines TRBV6-2 or TRBV6-3 with TRBJ2-7, with D unresolved. V was cut by 4 bases and J by 4 bases, with 17 bases left in between. Germline-derived CDR1 and CDR2 are MNHEY and SVGEGT. The CDR3 length is 15 residues.

In its sample, this clonotype was seen a few times. This chain connects TRBV7-8 to TRBJ1-5; D is possibly TRBD1 (5 bases). The V and J ends lost 5 bases and 2 bases respectively, with 13 bases between them. Per germline, CDR1 SGHVS and CDR2 FQNEAQ. There are 15 residues in the CDR3. This CDR3 is CASSPEGGGNQPQHF. The DNA for the CDR3 is TGTGCCAGCAGCCCAGAGGGAGGGGGCAATCAGCCCCAGCATTTT.

V usage is TRBV6-1 and J usage is TRBJ2-3; the D is unclear. V lost 8 bases and J lost 0, with 6 bases in between. In germline, CDR1 is MNHNS, CDR2 SASEGT. This CDR3 has 12 residues. In DNA, the CDR3 is TGTGCCAGCGGCGTTAGCACAGATACGCAGTATTTT. Protein sequence: CASGVSTDTQYF.

The chain combines TRBV12-3 or TRBV12-4 with TRBJ1-5, with D hard to call. The CDR3 contains 13 residues. V was shortened by 3 bases and J by 2 bases, with 5 bases between the two germline ends. The CDR3 bases are TGTGCCAGCAGTTTTCTAGGCAATCAGCCCCAGCATTTT. Amino acid sequence: CASSFLGNQPQHF.

The chain joins TRBV27 to TRBJ2-1, with 10 bases identical to TRBD2. Per the germline V gene, CDR1 is MNHEY and CDR2 is SMNVEV (reference sequence). The V segment lost 5 bases and the J segment 0 bases; nucleotides outside the gene matches: 4. The CDR3 is 16 amino acids. CDR3 DNA sequence: TGTGCCAGCAGTCCCGCTAGCGGGAGCTCCTACAATGAGCAGTTCTTC. It codes for CASSPASGSSYNEQFF.

This clonotype appeared a few times. V usage is TRBV7-9 and J usage is TRBJ1-4; 10 nucleotides agree with TRBD1. The CDR3 length is 14 residues. The germline gives CDR1 SEHNR, CDR2 FQNEAQ (reference sequence). J gave up 8 bases and V 8 bases, and 8 bases lay outside the gene matches. The CDR3 loop is CASEGGQGGEKLFF. In nucleotides, the CDR3 is TGTGCCAGCGAGGGTGGACAGGGGGGAGAAAAACTGTTTTTT.

Only a few counts were recorded for this clonotype. Relative to the germline gene, one junction end is altered; a read error may explain this. CDR3 sequence reads: CASSPSGQGNAEAFF. As DNA, the CDR3 is TGTGCCAGCAGCCCCTCGGGACAGGGGAACGCTGAAGCTTTCTTT. The V call is TRBV7-2, the J call TRBJ1-1; TRBD1 agrees at 10 bases. CDR1 is SGHTA and CDR2 is FQGNSA in the germline V gene. This CDR3 contains 15 residues.